The 15 T cell receptor beta chains given below trace back to one sample, sequenced in a study of identical twins. TCRdb called the 5' RACE reads again in MiXCR, with one record for every CDR3 protein. The sample holds nearly 200,000 distinct CDR3 sequences; more than 15% are singletons and the top ten take over 35%. The same sample was also studied in work on T cells expressing NK-cell markers.

Sequenced material: CD8+ T cells sorted from blood. The receptors were sampled from a woman younger than 30 in good health.

The gene calls are TRBV7-9 and TRBJ2-7; D might be TRBD2 (6 bases). In germline, CDR1 is SEHNR, CDR2 FQNEAQ (reference sequence). V dropped 3 bases and J dropped 6 bases, with 9 bases sitting between them. CDR3 size: 12 residues. The CDR3 loop is CASSFISGEQYF. The CDR3 region has the DNA TGTGCCAGCAGCTTTATTAGCGGCGAGCAGTACTTC.

The chain joins TRBV20-1 to TRBJ2-1; TRBD2 matches 10 bases. The V segment lost 5 bases and the J segment 7 bases; nucleotides outside the gene matches: 14. This CDR3 contains 16 residues. CDR1 and CDR2 (germline): DFQATT, SNEGSKA (reference sequence). The CDR3 bases are TGCAGTGCTCCTAATCCGGGACTAGCGACTCGGAATGAGCAGTTCTTC. Amino acid sequence: CSAPNPGLATRNEQFF.

This clonotype appeared many times. This sequence joins TRBV10-3 and TRBJ2-7; D may be TRBD2 (5 bases). Germline V lookup: CDR1 ENHRY, CDR2 SYGVKD. Between the trimmed V and J ends, which lost 2 bases and 6 bases, there was a span of 11 bases. CDR3 length equals 13 residues. The CDR3 loop reads CAISEGTRGEQYF. CDR3 nucleotides: TGTGCCATCAGTGAGGGTACTCGGGGCGAGCAGTACTTC.

The genes are TRBV7-6 and TRBJ2-7, with unresolved D. The V end lost 3 bases, the J end lost 3 bases, and 9 bases lay between the germline ends. The CDR3 is made up of 13 amino acids. Germline CDR1 is SGHVS and CDR2 is FNYEAQ. The CDR3 is CASSFATDYEQYF. Written as DNA, the CDR3 is TGTGCCAGCAGCTTCGCGACTGACTACGAGCAGTACTTC.

This clonotype was counted between two and nine times. The gene calls are TRBV7-9 and TRBJ1-1; D remains unclear. The ends were cut back, 4 bases at V and 1 base at J, with 7 bases in the middle. The CDR3 runs to 13 residues. In germline, CDR1 is SEHNR, CDR2 FQNEAQ (reference sequence). CDR3 sequence reads: CASSSPGNTEAFF. CDR3 nucleotides: TGTGCCAGCAGCTCGCCCGGGAACACTGAAGCTTTCTTT.

The chain carries TRBV5-6 and TRBJ2-3, with 8 bases fitting TRBD1. The CDR3 runs to 15 residues. Unmatched junction bases numbered 4, after V lost 2 bases and J lost 2 bases. Germline V CDR1 and CDR2: SGHDT, YYEEEE. CDR3 DNA sequence: TGTGCCAGCAGCTTCGGGACAGGAAACACAGATACGCAGTATTTT. It codes for CASSFGTGNTDTQYF.

The chain couples TRBV9 to TRBJ2-1; possibly TRBD1 or TRBD2 for D (5 bases each). The CDR3 contains 16 residues. V was shortened by 3 bases and J by 4 bases, with 17 bases between the two germline ends. Germline-derived CDR1 and CDR2 are SGDLS and YYNGEE. CDR3 sequence (DNA): TGTGCCAGCAGCGACGGACAAGCTCGGGATTACAATGAGCAGTTCTTC. Encoded protein: CASSDGQARDYNEQFF.

This clonotype was seen a handful of times. V is TRBV6-1 and J is TRBJ2-7; D gene unclear. The CDR3 loop spans 13 amino acids. Trimming shortened V by 6 bases and J by 0 bases, and 9 bases separated the two germline ends. Germline V gives CDR1 MNHNS, CDR2 SASEGT. The CDR3 reads CASRGESSYEQYF. The CDR3 DNA reads TGTGCCAGCAGGGGCGAGAGCTCCTACGAGCAGTACTTC.

In its sample, this clonotype was seen a few times. The chain has TRBV7-2 and TRBJ2-7, with 7 positions matching TRBD1. Germline loops: CDR1 SGHTA, CDR2 FQGNSA. CDR3 length: 15 residues. With 1 base clipped from V and 6 bases from J, the junction kept 9 bases outside the gene matches. The CDR3 is CASSLVTGWSSEQYF. The DNA of the CDR3 is TGTGCCAGCAGCTTAGTGACAGGGTGGAGTAGCGAGCAGTACTTC. The full variable domain, with the rest looked up from reference TRBV7-2 and TRBJ2-7, is GAGVSQSPSNKVTEKGKDVELRCDPISGHTALYWYRQSLGQGLEFLIYFQGNSAPDKSGLPSDRFSAERTGGSVSTLTIQRTQQEDSAVYLCASSLVTGWSSEQYFGPGTRLTVT.

There are a few counts of this clonotype. V usage is TRBV7-8 and J usage is TRBJ2-3; 11 bases line up with TRBD1. The CDR3 extends over 20 amino acids. CDR1 SGHVS and CDR2 FQNEAQ come from the germline V gene. V lost 6 bases to trimming and J lost 0 bases; unmatched junction nucleotides: 17. CDR3 sequence (DNA): TGTGCCAGCAGGTCCCCTCCCGGGACAGGGGGACACTCTAGCACAGATACGCAGTATTTT. It specifies CASRSPPGTGGHSSTDTQYF.

This clonotype was counted a few times. Germline is not matched at one junction end, which may reflect a read error. The chain has TRBV3-1 and TRBJ2-5; D is unclear. This CDR3 comprises 13 residues. The germline V gene encodes CDR1 LGHDT and CDR2 YNNKEL (reference sequence). The CDR3 sequence is CASSQHPGEAQYF. As DNA, the CDR3 is TGTGCCAGCAGCCAACACCCCGGAGAGGCCCAGTACTTC.

This clonotype was observed a handful of times. The J gene is TRBJ2-7, the V gene TRBV10-2; D unclear. Germline V lookup: CDR1 WSHSY, CDR2 SAAADI. CDR3 length: 12 residues. Deletions cut 6 bases from V and 5 bases from J, with 11 bases between. The CDR3 loop is CASRDPRHEQYF. As DNA, the CDR3 is TGCGCCAGCAGGGACCCTAGGCACGAGCAGTACTTC.

At least ten counts were recorded for this clonotype. The CDR3 reads CASSQDRQVLKETQYF. The CDR3 DNA reads TGCGCCAGCAGCCAAGATAGACAGGTTTTAAAAGAGACCCAGTACTTC. This chain links TRBV4-3 with TRBJ2-5; D is perhaps TRBD1 (6 bases). The CDR3 has 16 amino acids. The V end lost 0 bases, the J end lost 3 bases, and 14 bases lay between the germline ends. From germline, CDR1 is LGHNA and CDR2 YSLEER.

The rearrangement links TRBV29-1 to TRBJ2-7, with D tentatively TRBD2 (5 bases). CDR3 length equals 13 residues. V was trimmed by 1 base and J by 6 bases, leaving 13 bases between them. Germline CDR1 reads SQVTM; CDR2 reads ANQGSEA. The CDR3 coding sequence is TGCAGCGTTGAAGGTTCTCTACGGGGCGAGCAGTACTTC. This codes for CSVEGSLRGEQYF.

The table lists this clonotype with a few counts. The V and J genes are TRBV21-1 and TRBJ1-2. TRBV21-1 represents a pseudogene. The CDR3 sequence is 14 residues long. The CDR3 sequence is CASSRVSGGYGYTF. CDR3 DNA: TGTGCCAGCAGCAGAGTATCCGGAGGCTATGGCTACACCTTC.